This TCR beta chain was identified during a study of OX40 agonist ivuxolimab in advanced cancers. The repertoire was sequenced with immunoSEQ multiplex PCR; TCRdb's copy has only in-frame clones and lacks some. The sample holds approximately 70,000 clones, about four fifths seen once. The length of the CDR3 is 12 residues. From germline, CDR1 is SNHLY and CDR2 FYNNEI. V shed 5 bases and J shed 2 bases, with 7 bases lying between them. This sample comprised CD4+ or CD8+ T cells sorted from blood, obtained in a trial of the OX40 agonist ivuxolimab. The genes are TRBV2 and TRBJ2-7; no clear D gene. This clonotype originated in an adult with an advanced solid tumor such as melanoma, head and neck, liver or kidney cancer. CDR3 sequence (DNA): TGTGCCAGCAGTTACAGCGCCTACGAGCAGTACTTC. It yields the protein CASSYSAYEQYF.